This is a list of T cell receptor beta chains from one sample in a study of type 1 regulatory T cells. The antigens of these receptors remain unknown. One entry per CDR3 protein, called by TCRdb with MiXCR from the reads. The top ten hold about 8.2% of the sample, which has roughly 46,000 distinct CDR3 sequences, 9% to 15% seen once. Input material: cultured non-Tr1 T cells, either the whole culture or a sorted T cell fraction (not recorded which). The receptor source for this set is a human donor in good health. Both conserved end residues are part of each CDR3. The D gene is left open where the match is weak. Not every row has a clone size; where given, it reads once, few, many or a size class.

clone size | J gene | V gene | D gene | CDR3 DNA | CDR3 protein
few | TRBJ2-2 | TRBV20-1 | . | TGCAGTGCTAGCGGCGGGCCGAACACCGGGGAGCTGTTTTTT | CSASGGPNTGELFF
many | TRBJ2-7 | TRBV7-7 | TRBD2 | TGTGCTAGCAGCATGGGAGGGGTTGATGGCGAGCAGTACTTC | CASSMGGVDGEQYF
few | TRBJ2-1 | TRBV20-1 | . | TGCAGTGCCGACAGTATGAGCTCCTACAATGAGCAGTTCTTC | CSADSMSSYNEQFF
. | TRBJ1-3 | TRBV5-4 | . | TGTGCCAGCAGCTTGGACGCAGCCTCTGGAAACACCATATATTTT | CASSLDAASGNTIYF
few | TRBJ1-4 | TRBV29-1 | . | TGCAGCGGCTCTGACTCGTTGGAAAAACTGTTTTTT | CSGSDSLEKLFF
few | TRBJ2-6 | TRBV7-2 | . | TGTGCCAGCACCTGGGGAGGTGGGGCCAACGTCCTGACTTTC | CASTWGGGANVLTF
many | TRBJ2-1 | TRBV12-3/TRBV12-4 | TRBD2 | TGTGCCAGCAGTCTAAGACTAGCGGGAGGGGACGAGCAGTTCTTC | CASSLRLAGGDEQFF
few | TRBJ1-2 | TRBV20-1 | TRBD1 | TGCAGTGCTCCGGGACAGGACTTATATGGCTACACCTTC | CSAPGQDLYGYTF
many | TRBJ2-6 | TRBV5-1 | TRBD2 | TGCGCCAGCAGCTCAAGCGGGATCTCTGGGGCCAACGTCCTGACTTTC | CASSSSGISGANVLTF
many | TRBJ2-7 | TRBV5-1 | TRBD2 | TGCGCCAGCAGCCCAAGCGGGGGATACGTCGAGCAGTACTTC | CASSPSGGYVEQYF
. | TRBJ2-3 | TRBV7-3 | TRBD2 | TGTGCCAGCAGCTTACGGGAGGGCCCTGCAGATACGCAGTATTTT | CASSLREGPADTQYF
. | TRBJ2-7 | TRBV20-1 | TRBD2 | TGCAGTGCTACTCTAGCGGGAACTCACTACGAGCAGTACTTC | CSATLAGTHYEQYF
many | TRBJ2-1 | TRBV20-1 | TRBD1 | TGCAGTGCTACGGACAGGGTTGGGAGTGAGCAGTTCTTC | CSATDRVGSEQFF
many | TRBJ2-7 | TRBV6-6 | . | TGTGCCAGCAGTTACGGCAGGGTTACCTACGAGCAGTACTTC | CASSYGRVTYEQYF
many | TRBJ2-3 | TRBV20-1 | TRBD2 | TGCAGTGCTAGTTCTCCTAGCGGGCCCACAGATACGCAGTATTTT | CSASSPSGPTDTQYF
many | TRBJ2-4 | TRBV12-3/TRBV12-4 | TRBD2 | TGTGCCAGCAGTTCTAGCGGGAGGGGGTCCAAAAACATTCAGTACTTC | CASSSSGRGSKNIQYF
few | TRBJ1-1 | TRBV5-6 | . | TGTGCCAGCAGCAGGGGGGTAGAAGCTTTCTTT | CASSRGVEAFF
many | TRBJ2-7 | TRBV10-2 | TRBD2 | TGCGCCAGCAGTGGAGCGGGAGCTTACTGGAACGAGCAGTACTTC | CASSGAGAYWNEQYF
many | TRBJ2-2 | TRBV24-1 | . | TGTGCCACCAGTGCCCTCGGGACTGGCACCGGGGAGCTGTTTTTT | CATSALGTGTGELFF
few | TRBJ2-7 | TRBV20-1 | . | TGCAGTGCTAGTGGCCTTAGACCCTACGAGCAGTACTTC | CSASGLRPYEQYF
. | TRBJ2-2 | TRBV6-5 | . | TGTGCCAGCAGTTACCGGGAGTTGGCCGGGGAGCTGTTTTTT | CASSYRELAGELFF
large | TRBJ2-2 | TRBV7-2 | . | TGTGCCAGCAGCTCCCCGGGCGGGGAGCTGTTTTTT | CASSSPGGELFF
. | TRBJ2-7 | TRBV9 | . | TGTGCCAGCAGCCCCCACGGGAGCGCGAACCCCCCCGAGCAGTACTTC | CASSPHGSANPPEQYF
. | TRBJ2-2 | TRBV19 | TRBD1 | TGTGCCAGTCGCTACGAGACAGGGTTAACCGGGGAGCTGTTTTTT | CASRYETGLTGELFF
many | TRBJ1-6 | TRBV28 | . | TGTGCCAGCAAAGTGATCTCCTATAATTCACCCCTCCACTTT | CASKVISYNSPLHF
. | TRBJ2-4 | TRBV20-1 | . | TGCAGTGCGGAGAGGGTGGTGGCCCTAGCCAAAAACATTCAGTACTTC | CSAERVVALAKNIQYF
. | TRBJ2-1 | TRBV4-1 | . | TGCGCCAGCAGCCAATCGAGTAGGGAGCAGTTCTTC | CASSQSSREQFF
few | TRBJ2-1 | TRBV10-3 | . | TGTGCCATCAGTGTAATTACGGGGCCAGGGCGTAATGAGCAGTTCTTC | CAISVITGPGRNEQFF
many | TRBJ1-2 | TRBV11-2 | . | TGTGCCAGCAGCTTCTCCCCTTCGGGCCAACCTATCCGGGGCTACACCTTC | CASSFSPSGQPIRGYTF
many | TRBJ2-3 | TRBV7-9 | TRBD2 | TGTGCCAGCAGCCGTACTAGCGGGCAATCCACAGATACGCAGTATTTT | CASSRTSGQSTDTQYF
few | TRBJ1-3 | TRBV20-1 | . | TGCAGTGCTTCGACAGTCGGAAACACCATATATTTT | CSASTVGNTIYF
many | TRBJ2-5 | TRBV6-5 | . | TGTGCCAGCAAATTAAGGGAGACCCAGTACTTC | CASKLRETQYF
many | TRBJ2-5 | TRBV5-1 | TRBD2 | TGCGCCAGCAGCTTGGGAGGACTAGCGGGTGAGACCCAGTACTTC | CASSLGGLAGETQYF
few | TRBJ2-1 | TRBV7-3 | TRBD1 | TGTGCCAGCAGCCTCGGACAGGGGGCTCTCAATGAGCAGTTCTTC | CASSLGQGALNEQFF
many | TRBJ2-1 | TRBV12-2 | . | TGTGCAAGTCGCGATCTTCAGCCCAAGCGGGGCCCTCGGTGGGAGCAGTTCTTC | CASRDLQPKRGPRWEQFF
large | TRBJ2-3 | TRBV5-1 | . | TGCGCCAGCAGAACAGCACAGCTCACAGATACGCAGTATTTT | CASRTAQLTDTQYF
. | TRBJ2-2 | TRBV7-2 | . | TGTGCCAGCAGCTTAGTCGGTAGGCTGGAGGACACCGGGGAGCTGTTTTTT | CASSLVGRLEDTGELFF
many | TRBJ1-5 | TRBV20-1 | . | TGCAGTGCTATCTTAACAGCGAATCAGCCCCAGCATTTT | CSAILTANQPQHF
many | TRBJ1-6 | TRBV10-3 | TRBD1 | TGTGCCACGGCGGGTGGGAAGACAGGGGGAAATTCACCCCTCCACTTT | CATAGGKTGGNSPLHF
many | TRBJ2-7 | TRBV19 | . | TGTGCCAGTAGTATACCGGCGAACGGAGTCTACGAGCAGTACTTC | CASSIPANGVYEQYF
many | TRBJ1-3 | TRBV11-2 | . | TGTGCCAGCAGCTTAGTCCCCGGGGCTGGAAACACCATATATTTT | CASSLVPGAGNTIYF
many | TRBJ2-1 | TRBV18 | . | TGTGCCAGCTCACCCGGTGTAGGGCCGTTAGGCAATGAGCAGTTCTTC | CASSPGVGPLGNEQFF
. | TRBJ2-5 | TRBV29-1 | TRBD2 | TGCAGCGTTGGCGGGGGAGAGGAGACCCAGTACTTC | CSVGGGEETQYF
. | TRBJ1-5 | TRBV12-3/TRBV12-4 | . | TGTGCCAGCCGATCAGGGAGTATTGGCAATCAGCCCCAGCATTTT | CASRSGSIGNQPQHF
. | TRBJ1-3 | TRBV7-8 | TRBD1 | TGTGCCAGCAGCCCTCGGAGGCCCTTGGGCAGGGGGTCCTCTGGAAACACCATATATTTT | CASSPRRPLGRGSSGNTIYF
many | TRBJ1-4 | TRBV6-1 | . | TGTGCCAGCAGTGGGTCGGTTAATGAAAAACTGTTTTTT | CASSGSVNEKLFF
many | TRBJ2-1 | TRBV2 | . | TGTGCCAGCACATATTACTCCGAGGGGGAGCAGTTCTTC | CASTYYSEGEQFF
many | TRBJ1-1 | TRBV30 | . | TGTGCCTGGACTACAGGGCTAATGAACACTGAAGCTTTCTTT | CAWTTGLMNTEAFF
many | TRBJ2-1 | TRBV7-8 | . | TGTGCCAGCAGCCCGCGGGGGCTGGGGAATGAGCAGTTCTTC | CASSPRGLGNEQFF
. | TRBJ1-4 | TRBV7-2 | . | TGTGCCAGCAGCGACACCGGGACCGCAACTAATGAAAAACTGTTTTTT | CASSDTGTATNEKLFF
many | TRBJ2-1 | TRBV20-1 | TRBD2 | TGCAGTGCAGCGGGAGCCAATGAGCAGTTCTTC | CSAAGANEQFF
many | TRBJ2-5 | TRBV20-1 | . | TGCAGTGCTAGACGGGGACTTGCCCTGGAGACCCAGTACTTC | CSARRGLALETQYF
few | TRBJ2-3 | TRBV6-5 | . | TGTGCCAGCAATCCCTGGGGGGGCCACGAGTCATTAGATACGCAGTATTTT | CASNPWGGHESLDTQYF
. | TRBJ2-3 | TRBV27 | TRBD2 | TGTGCCAGCAGTCCCCGGGGACTAGCGGGAGTAGCGCAGTATTTT | CASSPRGLAGVAQYF
many | TRBJ2-7 | TRBV7-8 | . | TGTGCCAGCAGCTTCCGGGCACAGGCGCAGCCCTACGAGCAGTACTTC | CASSFRAQAQPYEQYF